This T cell receptor beta chain appears in the sequencing data of a study of blood T cell repertoires in COVID-19. Study background: Both acute and convalescent COVID-19 samples were obtained from the United States, Italy and Spain.

The repertoire was sequenced with immunoSEQ multiplex PCR; TCRdb's copy has only in-frame clones and lacks some. The sample has some 97,000 clones; just over 85% are singletons. This clone was counted a single time. The CDR3 loop spans 15 amino acids. Trimming pared 1 base from V and 5 bases from J, leaving 14 bases between. In germline, CDR1 is LGHDT, CDR2 YNNKEL (reference sequence). The sequence came from a human donor in a cohort sampled during active COVID-19. Sequencing input: peripheral blood. The rearrangement links TRBV3-1 (or the pseudogene TRBV3-2) to TRBJ1-1; a possible D gene is TRBD1 (5 bases). DNA for the CDR3: TGTGCCAGCAGCCAAGTCTCTTGGGGCAGTACTGAAGCTTTCTTT. Its protein product is CASSQVSWGSTEAFF.